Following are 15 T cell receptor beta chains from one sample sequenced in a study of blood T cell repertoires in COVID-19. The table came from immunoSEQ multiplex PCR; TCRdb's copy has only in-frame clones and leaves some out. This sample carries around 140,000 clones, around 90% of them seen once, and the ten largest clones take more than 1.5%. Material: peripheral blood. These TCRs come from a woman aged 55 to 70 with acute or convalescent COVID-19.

The chain's CDR3 is CASSFSSGGASYEQYF. The CDR3 region has the DNA TGTGCCAGCAGTTTTTCTAGCGGGGGGGCATCCTACGAGCAGTACTTC. The rearrangement uses TRBV6-5 and TRBJ2-7; 12 bases align to TRBD2. V lost 4 bases and J lost 1; bases outside the gene matches: 5. The CDR3 has 16 amino acids. CDR1 and CDR2 from the germline V gene are MNHEY and SVGAGI.

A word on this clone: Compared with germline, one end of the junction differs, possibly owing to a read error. The CDR3 protein is CASSLAPVRGEAFF. In nucleotides, the CDR3 is TGTGCTAGCAGCTTAGCCCCCGTCCGTGGCGAAGCTTTCTTT. J is TRBJ1-1 and V is TRBV7-7; D is unclear. Germline values: CDR1 SSHAT, CDR2 FNYEAQ (reference sequence). The CDR3 contains 14 residues.

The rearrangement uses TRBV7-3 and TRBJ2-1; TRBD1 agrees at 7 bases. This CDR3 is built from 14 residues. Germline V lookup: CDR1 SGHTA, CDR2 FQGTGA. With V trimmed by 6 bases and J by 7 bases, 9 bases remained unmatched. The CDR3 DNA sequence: TGTGCCAGCAGGCCGGGACAGAATCTGAATGAGCAGTTCTTC. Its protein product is CASRPGQNLNEQFF.

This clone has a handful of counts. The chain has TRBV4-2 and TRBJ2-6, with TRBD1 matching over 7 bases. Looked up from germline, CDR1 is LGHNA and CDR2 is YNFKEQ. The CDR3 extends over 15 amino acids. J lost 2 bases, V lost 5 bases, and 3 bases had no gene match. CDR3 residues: CASSTTGTGANVLTF. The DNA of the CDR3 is TGTGCCAGCAGCACGACAGGGACTGGGGCCAACGTCCTGACTTTC.

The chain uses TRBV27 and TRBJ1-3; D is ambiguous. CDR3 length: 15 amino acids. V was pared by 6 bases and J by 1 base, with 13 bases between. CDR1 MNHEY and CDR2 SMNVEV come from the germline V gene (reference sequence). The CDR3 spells CASSPMSGSGNTIYF. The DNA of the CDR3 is TGTGCCAGCAGCCCCATGTCGGGGTCTGGAAACACCATATATTTT.

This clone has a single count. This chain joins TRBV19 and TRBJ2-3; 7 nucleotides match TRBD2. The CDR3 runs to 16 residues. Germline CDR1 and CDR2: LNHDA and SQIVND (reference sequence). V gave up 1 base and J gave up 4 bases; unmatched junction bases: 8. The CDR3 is CASSIGGGIIPDTQYF. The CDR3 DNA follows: TGTGCCAGTAGTATAGGCGGGGGAATTATACCAGATACGCAGTATTTT.

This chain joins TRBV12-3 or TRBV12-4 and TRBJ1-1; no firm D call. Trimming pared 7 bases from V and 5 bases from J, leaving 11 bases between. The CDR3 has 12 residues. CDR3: CASNAGRTEAFF. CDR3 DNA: TGTGCCAGCAACGCGGGGAGGACTGAAGCTTTCTTT.

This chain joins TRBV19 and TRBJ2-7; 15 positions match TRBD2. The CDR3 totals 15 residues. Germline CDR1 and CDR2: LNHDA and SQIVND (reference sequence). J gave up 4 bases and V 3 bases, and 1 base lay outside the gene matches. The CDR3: CASSIGTSGGYEQYF. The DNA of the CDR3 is TGTGCCAGTAGTATCGGGACTAGCGGGGGGTACGAGCAGTACTTC.

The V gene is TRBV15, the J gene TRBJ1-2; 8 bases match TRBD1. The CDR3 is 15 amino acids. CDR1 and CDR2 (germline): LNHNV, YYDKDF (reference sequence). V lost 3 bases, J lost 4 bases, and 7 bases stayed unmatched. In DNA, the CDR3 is TGTGCCACCAGCAGCCACGCAGGGGGCGGCTATGGCTACACCTTC. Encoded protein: CATSSHAGGGYGYTF.

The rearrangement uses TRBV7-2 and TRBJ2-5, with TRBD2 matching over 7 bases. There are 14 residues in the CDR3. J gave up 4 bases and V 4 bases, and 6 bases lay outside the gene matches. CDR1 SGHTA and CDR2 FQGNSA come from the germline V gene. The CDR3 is CASSSGLVAETQYF. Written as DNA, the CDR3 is TGTGCCAGCAGCTCAGGACTAGTGGCAGAGACCCAGTACTTC.

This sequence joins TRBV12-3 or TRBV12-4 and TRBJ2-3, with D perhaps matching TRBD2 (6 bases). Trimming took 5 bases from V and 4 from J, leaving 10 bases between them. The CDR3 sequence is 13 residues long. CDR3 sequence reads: CASSPPGADTQYF. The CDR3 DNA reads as TGTGCCAGCAGTCCTCCGGGGGCAGATACGCAGTATTTT.

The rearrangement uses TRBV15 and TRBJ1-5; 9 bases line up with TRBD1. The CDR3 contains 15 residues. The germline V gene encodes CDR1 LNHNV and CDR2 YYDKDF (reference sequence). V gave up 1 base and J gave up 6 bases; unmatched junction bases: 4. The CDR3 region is CATSRGRQGGQPQHF. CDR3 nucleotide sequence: TGTGCCACCAGCAGAGGCCGACAGGGGGGTCAGCCCCAGCATTTT.

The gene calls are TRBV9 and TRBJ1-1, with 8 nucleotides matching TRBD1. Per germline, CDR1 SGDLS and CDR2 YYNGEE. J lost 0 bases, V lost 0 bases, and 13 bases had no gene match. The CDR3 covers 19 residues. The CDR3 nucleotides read TGTGCCAGCAGCGTAGGCGGCCGGGACAGGACCTTCTTGAACACTGAAGCTTTCTTT. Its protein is CASSVGGRDRTFLNTEAFF.

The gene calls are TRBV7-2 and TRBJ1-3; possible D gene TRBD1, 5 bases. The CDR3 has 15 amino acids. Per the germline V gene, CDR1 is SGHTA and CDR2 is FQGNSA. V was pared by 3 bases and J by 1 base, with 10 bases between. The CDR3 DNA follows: TGTGCCAGCAGCTTCAGCGGGGCGTCTGGAAACACCATATATTTT. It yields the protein CASSFSGASGNTIYF.

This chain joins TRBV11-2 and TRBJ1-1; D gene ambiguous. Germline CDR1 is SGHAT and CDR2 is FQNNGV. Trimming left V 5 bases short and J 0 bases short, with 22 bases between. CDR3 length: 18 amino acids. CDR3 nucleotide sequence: TGTGCCAGCAGCACACCGCAAGCACTGGGCCGCTTGAACACTGAAGCTTTCTTT. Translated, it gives CASSTPQALGRLNTEAFF.